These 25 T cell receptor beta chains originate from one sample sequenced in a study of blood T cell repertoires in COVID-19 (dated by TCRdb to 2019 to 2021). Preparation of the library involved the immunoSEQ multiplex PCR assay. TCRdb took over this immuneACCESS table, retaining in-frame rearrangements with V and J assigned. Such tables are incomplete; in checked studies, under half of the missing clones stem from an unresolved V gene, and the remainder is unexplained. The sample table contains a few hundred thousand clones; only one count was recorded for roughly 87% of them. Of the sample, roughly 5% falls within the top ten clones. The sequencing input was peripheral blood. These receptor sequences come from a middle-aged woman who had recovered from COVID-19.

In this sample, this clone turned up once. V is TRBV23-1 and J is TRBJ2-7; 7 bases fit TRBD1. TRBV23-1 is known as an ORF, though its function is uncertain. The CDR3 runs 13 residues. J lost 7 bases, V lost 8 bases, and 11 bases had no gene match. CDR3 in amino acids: CASAPGQLLEQYV. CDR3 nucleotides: TGCGCCAGCGCCCCGGGACAGCTTTTGGAGCAGTACGTC.

CDR3 DNA: TGTGCCAGCAGCTTAGCGACAGGGACTAGCCCGTTCCGGGAGCTGTTTTTT. Protein: CASSLATGTSPFRELFF. This chain connects TRBV7-2 to TRBJ2-2; 9 bases map to TRBD2. This CDR3 comprises 17 residues. CDR1 and CDR2 (germline): SGHTA, FQGNSA. The J segment lost 9 bases and the V segment lost 0 bases, leaving 11 bases of the junction unmatched.

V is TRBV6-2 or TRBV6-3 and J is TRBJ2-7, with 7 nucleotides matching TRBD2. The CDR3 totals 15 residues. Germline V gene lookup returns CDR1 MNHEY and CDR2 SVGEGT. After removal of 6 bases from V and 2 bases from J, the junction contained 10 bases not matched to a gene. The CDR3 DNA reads TGTGCCAGCAGCCCCGGGAGGACTCCTACCTACGAGCAGTACGTC. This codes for CASSPGRTPTYEQYV.

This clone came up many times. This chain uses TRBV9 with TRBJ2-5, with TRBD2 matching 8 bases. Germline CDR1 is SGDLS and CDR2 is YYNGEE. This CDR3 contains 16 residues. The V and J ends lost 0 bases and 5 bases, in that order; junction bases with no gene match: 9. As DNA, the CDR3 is TGTGCCAGCAGCGTAGGAGGGAGCGGGAGTACGGAGACCCAGTACTTC. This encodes CASSVGGSGSTETQYF.

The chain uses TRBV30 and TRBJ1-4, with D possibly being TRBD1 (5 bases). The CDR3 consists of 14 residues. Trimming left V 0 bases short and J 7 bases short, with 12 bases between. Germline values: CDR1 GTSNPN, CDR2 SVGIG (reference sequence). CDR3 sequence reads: CAWSVKGLGEKLFF. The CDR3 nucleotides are TGTGCCTGGAGTGTAAAGGGGTTGGGTGAAAAACTGTTTTTT. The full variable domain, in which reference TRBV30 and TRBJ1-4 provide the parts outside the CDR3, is SQTIHQWPATLVQPVGSPLSLECTVEGTSNPNLYWYRQAAGRGLQLLFYSVGIGQISSEVPQNLSASRPQDRQFILSSKKLLLSDSGFYLCAWSVKGLGEKLFFGSGTQLSVL.

CDR3: CATSRGGLAGAQTQYF. The CDR3 nucleotides are TGTGCCACCAGCAGAGGAGGACTAGCGGGGGCCCAGACGCAGTATTTT. The rearrangement links TRBV15 to TRBJ2-3; 13 bases are a match to TRBD2. CDR3 length: 16 residues. J gave up 9 bases and V 1 base, and 7 bases lay outside the gene matches. Germline loops: CDR1 LNHNV, CDR2 YYDKDF (reference sequence).

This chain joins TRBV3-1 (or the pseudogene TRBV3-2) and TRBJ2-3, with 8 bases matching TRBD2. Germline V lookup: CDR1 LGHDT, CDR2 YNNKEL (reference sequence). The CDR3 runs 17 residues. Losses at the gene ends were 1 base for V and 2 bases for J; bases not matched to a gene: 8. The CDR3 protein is CASSQVYGSGDTDTQYF. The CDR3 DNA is TGTGCCAGCAGCCAAGTCTACGGTAGCGGGGACACAGATACGCAGTATTTT.

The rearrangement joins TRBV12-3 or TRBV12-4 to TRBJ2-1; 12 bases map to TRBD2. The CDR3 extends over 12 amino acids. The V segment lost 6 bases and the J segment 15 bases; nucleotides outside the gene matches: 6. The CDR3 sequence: CASSPTSGRLFF. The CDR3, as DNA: TGTGCCAGCAGCCCGACTAGCGGGAGATTGTTCTTC.

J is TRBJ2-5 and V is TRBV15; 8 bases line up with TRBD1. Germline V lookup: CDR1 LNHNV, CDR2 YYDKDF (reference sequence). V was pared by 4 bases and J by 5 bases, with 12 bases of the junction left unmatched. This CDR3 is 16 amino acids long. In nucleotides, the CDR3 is TGTGCCACCAGCACCGGCACGACAGGGGACGAGGAGACCCAGTACTTC. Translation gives CATSTGTTGDEETQYF.

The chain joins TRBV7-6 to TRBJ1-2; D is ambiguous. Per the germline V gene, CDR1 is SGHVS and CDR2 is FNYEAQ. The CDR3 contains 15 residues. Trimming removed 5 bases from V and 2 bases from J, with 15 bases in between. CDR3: CASSTSPGANYGYTF. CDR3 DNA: TGTGCCAGCAGCACAAGCCCCGGAGCAAACTATGGCTACACCTTC.

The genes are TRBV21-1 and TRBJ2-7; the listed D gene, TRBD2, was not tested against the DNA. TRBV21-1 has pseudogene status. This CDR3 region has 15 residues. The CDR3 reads CASGTTSGSIYEQYV. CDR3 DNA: TGTGCCAGCGGAACGACTAGCGGGAGCATCTACGAGCAGTACGTC.

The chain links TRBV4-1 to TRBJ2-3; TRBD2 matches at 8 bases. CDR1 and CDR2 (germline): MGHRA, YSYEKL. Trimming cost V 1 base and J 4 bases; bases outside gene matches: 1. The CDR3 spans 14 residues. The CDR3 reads CASSQVAGSDTQYF. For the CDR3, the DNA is TGCGCCAGCAGCCAAGTAGCGGGGTCAGATACGCAGTATTTT.

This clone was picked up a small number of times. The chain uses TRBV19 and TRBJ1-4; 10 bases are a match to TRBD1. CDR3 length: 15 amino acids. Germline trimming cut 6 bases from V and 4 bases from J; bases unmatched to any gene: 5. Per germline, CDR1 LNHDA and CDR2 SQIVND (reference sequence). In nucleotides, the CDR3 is TGTGCCAGTAGCCCACGGACAGGGGGTAATGAAAAACTGTTTTTT. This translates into CASSPRTGGNEKLFF.

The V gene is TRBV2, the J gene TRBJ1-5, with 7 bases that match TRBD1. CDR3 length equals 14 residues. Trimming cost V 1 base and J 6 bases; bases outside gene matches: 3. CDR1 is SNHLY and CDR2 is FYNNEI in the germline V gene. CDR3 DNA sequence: TGTGCCAGCAGTGAAGAGGCAGGGGGTCAGCCCCAGCATTTT. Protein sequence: CASSEEAGGQPQHF.

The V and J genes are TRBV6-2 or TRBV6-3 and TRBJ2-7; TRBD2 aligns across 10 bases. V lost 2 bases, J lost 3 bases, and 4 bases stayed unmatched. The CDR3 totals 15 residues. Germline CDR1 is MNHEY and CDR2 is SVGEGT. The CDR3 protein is CASSYGLAGDYEQYV. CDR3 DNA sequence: TGTGCCAGCAGTTACGGCCTAGCGGGAGACTACGAGCAGTACGTC.

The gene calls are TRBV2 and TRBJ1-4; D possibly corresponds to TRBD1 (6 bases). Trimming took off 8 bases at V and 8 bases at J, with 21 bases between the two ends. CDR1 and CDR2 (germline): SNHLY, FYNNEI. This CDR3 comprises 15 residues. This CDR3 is CASSGVGFQGEKLFF. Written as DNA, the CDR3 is TGTGCCAGCTCAGGAGTCGGGTTTCAGGGGGAAAAACTGTTTTTT. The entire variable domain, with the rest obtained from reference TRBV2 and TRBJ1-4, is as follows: EPEVTQTPSHQVTQMGQEVILRCVPISNHLYFYWYRQILGQKVEFLVSFYNNEISEKSEIFDDQFSVERPDGSNFTLKIRSTKLEDSAMYFCASSGVGFQGEKLFFGSGTQLSVL.

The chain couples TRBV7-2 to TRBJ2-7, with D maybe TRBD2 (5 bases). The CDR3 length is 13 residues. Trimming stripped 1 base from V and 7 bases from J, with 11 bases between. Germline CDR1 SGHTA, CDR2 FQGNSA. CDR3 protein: CASSLGGLGEQYV. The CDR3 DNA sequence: TGTGCCAGCAGCTTAGGAGGGTTGGGTGAGCAGTACGTC.

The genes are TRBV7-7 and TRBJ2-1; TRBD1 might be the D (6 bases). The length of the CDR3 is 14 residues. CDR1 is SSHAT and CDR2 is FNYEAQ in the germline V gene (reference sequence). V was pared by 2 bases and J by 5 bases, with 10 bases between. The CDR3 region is CASSLTGSHNEQFF. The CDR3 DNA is TGTGCCAGCAGCTTAACAGGGAGCCACAATGAGCAGTTCTTC.

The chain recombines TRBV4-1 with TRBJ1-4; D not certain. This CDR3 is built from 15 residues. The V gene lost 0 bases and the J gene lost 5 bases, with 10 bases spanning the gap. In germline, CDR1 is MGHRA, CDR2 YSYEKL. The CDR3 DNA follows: TGCGCCAGCAGCCAAGAGACTCCCACCAATGAAAAACTGTTTTTT. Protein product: CASSQETPTNEKLFF.

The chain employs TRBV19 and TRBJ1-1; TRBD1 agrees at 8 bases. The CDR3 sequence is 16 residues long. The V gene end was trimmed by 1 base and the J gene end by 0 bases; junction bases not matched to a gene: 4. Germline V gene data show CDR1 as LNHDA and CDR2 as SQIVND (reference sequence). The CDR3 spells CASSIAWTGLNTEAFF. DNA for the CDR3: TGTGCCAGTAGTATAGCCTGGACAGGGCTGAACACTGAAGCTTTCTTT.

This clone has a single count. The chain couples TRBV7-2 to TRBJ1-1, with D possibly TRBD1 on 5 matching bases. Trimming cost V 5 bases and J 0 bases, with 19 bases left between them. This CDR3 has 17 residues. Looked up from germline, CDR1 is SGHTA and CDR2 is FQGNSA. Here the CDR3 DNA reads TGTGCCAGCAGCCTAGTCCCGCAGGGCGTCTTGAACACTGAAGCTTTCTTT. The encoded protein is CASSLVPQGVLNTEAFF.

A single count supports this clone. CDR3: CASSRGQPAVSGNTIYF. In DNA form, the CDR3 reads TGCGCCAGCAGCCGAGGACAGCCGGCCGTCTCTGGAAACACCATATATTTT. J is TRBJ1-3 and V is TRBV5-1; the D gene is possibly TRBD1 (6 bases). This CDR3 is 17 amino acids long. Trimming pared 4 bases from V and 0 bases from J, leaving 17 bases between. CDR1 and CDR2 from the germline V gene are SGHRS and YFSETQ.

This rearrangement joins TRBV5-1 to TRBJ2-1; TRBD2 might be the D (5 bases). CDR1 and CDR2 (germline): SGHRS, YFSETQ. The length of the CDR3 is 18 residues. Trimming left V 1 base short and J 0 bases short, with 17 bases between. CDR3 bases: TGCGCCAGCAGCTTGAACCCCGCAGCGGAAAGCTCCTACAATGAGCAGTTCTTC. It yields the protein CASSLNPAAESSYNEQFF. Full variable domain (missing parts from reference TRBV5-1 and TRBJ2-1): KAGVTQTPRYLIKTRGQQVTLSCSPISGHRSVSWYQQTPGQGLQFLFEYFSETQRNKGNFPGRFSGRQFSNSRSEMNVSTLELGDSALYLCASSLNPAAESSYNEQFFGPGTRLTVL.

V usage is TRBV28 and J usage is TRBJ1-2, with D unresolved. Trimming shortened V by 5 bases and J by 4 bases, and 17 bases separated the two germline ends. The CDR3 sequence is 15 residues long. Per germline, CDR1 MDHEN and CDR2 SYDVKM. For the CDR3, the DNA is TGTGCCAGCAGTCCCCCCCTTCGGGGATCCTATGGCTACACCTTC. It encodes CASSPPLRGSYGYTF.

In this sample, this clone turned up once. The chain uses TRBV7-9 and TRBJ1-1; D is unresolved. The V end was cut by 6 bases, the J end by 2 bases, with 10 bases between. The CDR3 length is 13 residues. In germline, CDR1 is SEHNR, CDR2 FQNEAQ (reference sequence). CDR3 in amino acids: CASSPQINTEAFF. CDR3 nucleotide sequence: TGTGCCAGCAGTCCTCAGATAAACACTGAAGCTTTCTTT.